The clone carrying this T cell receptor beta chain has just a few counts. Its antigen is unidentified. TCR alpha and TCR beta cDNA libraries carrying sample barcodes and UMIs were produced by 5'RACE using constant-segment primers. One entry per CDR3 protein, called by TCRdb with MiXCR from the 5' RACE reads. This sample has approximately 410,000 distinct CDR3 sequences, with under 25% found just once. These data are taken from a study of T-cell memory formation after mild COVID-19. Across the study: TCR clusters showed largely donor specificity. Regarding the study as a whole: Most CD4+ clones that shrank were in CM and EM, while CD8+ ones turned up in EMRA. Clones shrinking between day 15 and 85 showed a balanced CD4/CD8 split, and those that grew later tilted toward CD4+.

Material for sequencing was PBMCs or a T cell subset sorted from them (not recorded which). This receptor was obtained from an adult woman who had mild COVID-19 (a few samples of this study predate the infection). Cell type and time point are not known.

The CDR3: CASSELGSERLHTQYF. CDR3 coding DNA: TGTGCCAGCAGTGAATTGGGGTCGGAGAGACTCCATACGCAGTATTTT. This rearrangement joins TRBV25-1 to TRBJ2-3; no reliable D call. Trimming removed 1 base at V and 7 bases at J, with 18 bases between. CDR3 length equals 16 residues. In germline, CDR1 is MGHDK, CDR2 SYGVNS.